This T cell receptor (beta chain) is drawn from a study of blood T cell repertoires in COVID-19. Across the study: Acute-phase and convalescent COVID-19 samples originated in the United States, Italy and Spain. T cells, B-cell-depleted T cells, or PBMCs supplied cDNA or gDNA.

Germline CDR1 reads SGHRS; CDR2 reads YFSETQ. J gave up 2 bases and V 0 bases, and 3 bases lay outside the gene matches. The CDR3 is 16 amino acids. Original processing notes: Reference gene primer amplification gave estimated nucleated cell counts. Measured with immunoSEQ multiplex PCR; TCRdb has only the in-frame clones, and not every one. Clone size and the V and J calls come from that table; the DNA yielded D and trimming. In the table there are around 97,000 clones, approximately 89% of which are singletons. Sequencing input: peripheral blood. This receptor was obtained from a human donor in a cohort sampled during active COVID-19. The chain links TRBV5-1 to TRBJ2-7, with 12 bases fitting TRBD2. The CDR3: CASSLGTSGNTYEQYF. CDR3 DNA: TGCGCCAGCAGCTTGGGGACTAGCGGGAACACCTACGAGCAGTACTTC.